This T cell receptor (beta chain) was captured by sequencing in a study of tumor-infiltrating lymphocytes in localized non-small cell lung cancer. Study in general: The cohort mixed smokers and never-smokers, several histologies, and some post-neoadjuvant-chemotherapy samples. Study-level results: Higher tumor T cell infiltration than in uninvolved lung was supported by TCRbeta sequencing. Not all patients were TCR sequenced, owing to tissue quantity.

Generated by immunoSEQ multiplex PCR, the TCRdb table keeps only in-frame clones and is missing some. Among about 7,200 clones listed, about 64% were seen once. On this clone: Its matching antigen is unknown.

This clonotype was sampled from a human donor with non-small cell lung cancer. Sequencing was done on a sample of uninvolved lung tissue not adjacent to the tumor.

CDR3 sequence (DNA): TGTGCCTCTTCCCTGGGACAGGGGAGAGAGACCCAGTACTTC. Protein sequence: CASSLGQGRETQYF. The rearrangement links TRBV30 to TRBJ2-5; 10 positions match TRBD1. Germline V gene data show CDR1 as GTSNPN and CDR2 as SVGIG (reference sequence). The CDR3 consists of 14 residues. With V trimmed by 7 bases and J by 4 bases, 9 bases remained unmatched.